These 7 T cell receptor beta chains originate from one sample sequenced in a study of beta chain features in type 1 diabetes. The entirety of the isolated RNA underwent reverse transcription, so expressed TCRB transcripts were sequenced. Clones were read by immunoSEQ multiplex PCR, and TCRdb kept only the in-frame ones, dropping some. Among roughly 230,000 clones, over 8.5% were seen once, and the ten largest hold about 0.03%. Sequencing used naive CD4+ T cells from blood. These receptors came from a woman aged 18-29 years in good health.

This clone was detected a few times. This chain links TRBV5-4 with TRBJ2-5; 11 bases are a match to TRBD2. Germline V gene lookup returns CDR1 SGHNT and CDR2 YYREEE (reference sequence). CDR3 size: 17 residues. The ends lost 0 bases at V and 7 bases at J; junction bases unmatched: 11. The CDR3: CASSLDGSGGAMGTQYF. The CDR3 coding sequence is TGTGCCAGCAGCTTGGACGGTAGCGGGGGGGCAATGGGGACCCAGTACTTC.

The genes are TRBV4-2 and TRBJ2-7; TRBD1 is a possible D gene (5 bases). CDR1 and CDR2 (germline): LGHNA, YNFKEQ. CDR3 length equals 15 residues. V lost 1 base, J lost 2 bases, and 12 bases lay in between. The DNA of the CDR3 is TGTGCCAGCAGCCAAGTCGATGGCAGGGCCTACGAGCAGTACTTC. Protein sequence: CASSQVDGRAYEQYF.

V and J are TRBV29-1 and TRBJ2-5; D not certain. This CDR3 has 12 residues. The V end lost 7 bases, the J end lost 3 bases, and 12 bases lay between the germline ends. CDR1 and CDR2 from the germline V gene are SQVTM and ANQGSEA. In nucleotides, the CDR3 is TGCAGCGCGCTGGGCAGAAAAGAGACCCAGTACTTC. It codes for CSALGRKETQYF.

This clone has only a few counts. The chain has TRBV7-9 and TRBJ1-1, with D maybe TRBD1 (6 bases). V was trimmed by 4 bases and J by 0 bases, leaving 12 bases between them. Germline V CDR1 and CDR2: SEHNR, FQNEAQ (reference sequence). The CDR3 has 15 amino acids. The CDR3 region is CASSSEQGLNTEAFF. CDR3 DNA: TGTGCCAGCAGCTCGGAACAGGGACTGAACACTGAAGCTTTCTTT.

A few counts support this clone. This chain joins TRBV10-1 and TRBJ2-7, with D perhaps matching TRBD1 (6 bases). CDR1 and CDR2 from the germline V gene are WNHNN and SYGVQD (reference sequence). The CDR3 extends over 13 amino acids. V shed 2 bases and J shed 3 bases, with 8 bases lying between them. The CDR3 DNA sequence: TGCGCCAGCAGTGAGGAAGGGGGCTACGAGCAGTACTTC. It yields the protein CASSEEGGYEQYF.

The chain employs TRBV19 and TRBJ2-1, with 9 nucleotides matching TRBD2. Losses at the gene ends were 1 base for V and 4 bases for J; bases not matched to a gene: 5. This CDR3 is built from 16 residues. CDR1 is LNHDA, CDR2 SQIVND, per germline (reference sequence). The CDR3 DNA reads TGTGCCAGTAGTATAGCTAGGGCGGGAGGGTACAATGAGCAGTTCTTC. This sequence encodes CASSIARAGGYNEQFF.

V gene TRBV29-1 combines with J gene TRBJ1-2; D is possibly TRBD1 (6 bases). Trimming left V 5 bases short and J 4 bases short, with 14 bases between. Looked up from germline, CDR1 is SQVTM and CDR2 is ANQGSEA. This CDR3 is 13 amino acids long. The CDR3, as DNA: TGCAGCGTTCGGTCCGGGGGGCCCTATGGCTACACCTTC. Its protein is CSVRSGGPYGYTF. Full variable domain (missing parts from reference TRBV29-1 and TRBJ1-2): SAVISQKPSRDICQRGTSLTIQCQVDSQVTMMFWYRQQPGQSLTLIATANQGSEATYESGFVIDKFPISRPNLTFSTLTVSNMSPEDSSIYLCSVRSGGPYGYTFGSGTRLTVV.